This T cell receptor beta chain is drawn from a study of blood T cell repertoires in COVID-19. As for the study in general: The analysed material was cDNA or gDNA that came from T cells, B-cell-depleted T cells, or PBMCs.

Trimming cost V 5 bases and J 5 bases, with 12 bases left between them. CDR1 and CDR2 (germline): SEHNR, FQNEAQ (reference sequence). CDR3 length: 14 residues. The data were produced by immunoSEQ multiplex PCR, yet TCRdb's version contains in-frame clones alone and is incomplete. The sample holds around 260,000 clones, less than 90% seen once. This chain links TRBV7-9 with TRBJ1-4, with D uncertain. What was sequenced was peripheral blood. The receptor was derived from a man in his thirties or forties with active or convalescent COVID-19. CDR3 nucleotide sequence: TGTGCCAGCAGCAGCGGGGAGTTGAATGAAAAACTGTTTTTT. Protein: CASSSGELNEKLFF.